Presented here are 17 T cell receptor beta chains from one specimen sequenced in a study of immune evolution from preneoplasia to lung adenocarcinoma. Libraries were prepared by immunoSEQ multiplex PCR; TCRdb keeps only in-frame clonotypes and omits some of them. The table has some 7,400 clones, about 76% seen once; the top ten hold approximately 7.9%. Source material: FFPE minimally invasive lung adenocarcinoma tissue. The receptors derive from a person in their 70s with lung adenocarcinoma.

The chain couples TRBV27 to TRBJ2-1; 12 bases map to TRBD2. CDR1 is MNHEY, CDR2 SMNVEV, per germline (reference sequence). V was clipped by 7 bases and J by 8 bases; unmatched bases: 9. The length of the CDR3 is 15 residues. The CDR3 here is CASTFSASGRDEQFF. Here the CDR3 DNA reads TGTGCCAGCACCTTCTCGGCTAGCGGGAGGGATGAGCAGTTCTTC.

The gene calls are TRBV6-5 and TRBJ1-1; D might be TRBD1 (6 bases). V lost 1 base and J lost 8, with 11 bases in between. Germline CDR1 MNHEY, CDR2 SVGAGI. The CDR3 contains 13 residues. CDR3 region: CASSYFYGTEAFF. The CDR3, as DNA: TGTGCCAGCAGTTACTTTTACGGGACAGAAGCTTTCTTT.

Within the sample, this clone is medium-sized (0.01 to 0.1%). This chain uses TRBV7-3 with TRBJ2-3, with TRBD1 matching 8 bases. The CDR3 loop spans 14 amino acids. The ends lost 0 bases at V and 7 bases at J; junction bases unmatched: 3. CDR1 and CDR2 (germline): SGHTA, FQGTGA. The CDR3 sequence: CASSLTDRGNTQYF. CDR3 bases: TGTGCCAGCAGCTTAACAGACAGGGGTAATACGCAGTATTTT.

V and J are TRBV28 and TRBJ1-2; D is undetermined. Germline CDR1 and CDR2: MDHEN and SYDVKM. The germline V and J ends were trimmed by 3 bases and 0 bases, with 11 bases remaining between them. CDR3 length: 15 amino acids. The CDR3 coding sequence is TGTGCCAGCAGTTTTACCCGCGGCGCTAACTATGGCTACACCTTC. It codes for CASSFTRGANYGYTF.

This chain links TRBV19 with TRBJ1-4; D unresolved. The CDR3 is made up of 16 amino acids. Germline lookup yields CDR1 LNHDA and CDR2 SQIVND (reference sequence). V lost 5 bases to trimming and J lost 8 bases, with 21 bases between them. CDR3 DNA sequence: TGTGCCAGTAGTCCTATCTGGGCAACAGTCGACGAAAAACTGTTTTTT. This gives the protein CASSPIWATVDEKLFF.

V gene TRBV28 combines with J gene TRBJ1-4, with a tentative D call TRBD1 (5 bases). The germline V gene has CDR1 MDHEN and CDR2 SYDVKM. This CDR3 contains 14 residues. V gave up 5 bases and J gave up 6 bases, with 13 bases separating them. The DNA of the CDR3 is TGTGCCAGCAGTCAGCCAGGGATAGATGAAAAACTGTTTTTT. It specifies CASSQPGIDEKLFF. The entire variable domain, with the rest obtained from reference TRBV28 and TRBJ1-4, is as follows: DVKVTQSSRYLVKRTGEKVFLECVQDMDHENMFWYRQDPGLGLRLIYFSYDVKMKEKGDIPEGYSVSREKKERFSLILESASTNQTSMYLCASSQPGIDEKLFFGSGTQLSVL.

V and J are TRBV4-2 and TRBJ2-4; a possible D gene is TRBD2 (5 bases). Germline V gene sequence: CDR1 LGHNA, CDR2 YNFKEQ. The CDR3 consists of 15 residues. The V gene lost 0 bases and the J gene lost 12 bases, with 18 bases spanning the gap. CDR3 sequence reads: CASSQDTGSFAGQYF. The CDR3 DNA reads TGTGCCAGCAGCCAAGATACGGGGTCCTTTGCGGGTCAGTACTTC.

This clone was seen once. This chain connects TRBV27 to TRBJ2-3; possible D gene TRBD2, 5 bases. The CDR3 is made up of 16 amino acids. Germline-derived CDR1 and CDR2 are MNHEY and SMNVEV (reference sequence). The V end lost 6 bases, the J end lost 5 bases, and 21 bases lay between the germline ends. CDR3 sequence (DNA): TGTGCCAGCAGGCTACTTGGACTTGCCGAGGGAGATACGCAGTATTTT. Translating gives CASRLLGLAEGDTQYF.

This sequence joins TRBV15 and TRBJ2-3; TRBD2 is a possible D gene (6 bases). The germline V gene encodes CDR1 LNHNV and CDR2 YYDKDF (reference sequence). The CDR3 runs to 14 residues. V lost 8 bases to trimming and J lost 2 bases, with 14 bases between them. The CDR3 here is CATRRGGDTDTQYF. The CDR3 nucleotides are TGTGCCACCCGCCGGGGCGGGGACACAGATACGCAGTATTTT.

The rearrangement links TRBV9 to TRBJ2-1; 7 positions agree with TRBD2. V gave up 0 bases and J gave up 8 bases; unmatched junction bases: 5. CDR1 is SGDLS, CDR2 YYNGEE, per germline. The CDR3 totals 14 residues. CDR3 DNA: TGTGCCAGCAGCGTAGCGGGGGGACGTGATGAGCAGTTCTTC. Translating it yields CASSVAGGRDEQFF.

The genes are TRBV28 and TRBJ2-2; TRBD1 matches 7 bases. The V gene end was trimmed by 7 bases and the J gene end by 3 bases; junction bases not matched to a gene: 11. CDR3 length: 16 amino acids. Looked up from germline, CDR1 is MDHEN and CDR2 is SYDVKM. The CDR3 nucleotides are TGTGCCAGCACCCGACAGGGACGTGAATACACCGGGGAGCTGTTTTTT. Amino acid sequence: CASTRQGREYTGELFF. The whole variable domain, remainder taken from reference TRBV28 and TRBJ2-2, is DVKVTQSSRYLVKRTGEKVFLECVQDMDHENMFWYRQDPGLGLRLIYFSYDVKMKEKGDIPEGYSVSREKKERFSLILESASTNQTSMYLCASTRQGREYTGELFFGEGSRLTVL.

The chain uses TRBV28 and TRBJ1-2; TRBD1 matches at 9 bases. Per the germline V gene, CDR1 is MDHEN and CDR2 is SYDVKM. V dropped 7 bases and J dropped 0; count of bases not matched to a gene: 9. This CDR3 comprises 16 residues. CDR3 region: CASNLHGQGTNYGYTF. The CDR3 DNA is TGTGCCAGCAATCTCCACGGACAGGGGACTAACTATGGCTACACCTTC.

The chain employs TRBV5-6 and TRBJ2-7; TRBD2 agrees at 7 bases. V was clipped by 3 bases and J by 9 bases; unmatched bases: 9. Germline V gives CDR1 SGHDT, CDR2 YYEEEE. The CDR3 runs 13 residues. CDR3 amino acids: CASSSRGEPAQYF. CDR3 sequence (DNA): TGTGCCAGCAGCTCCCGGGGGGAACCCGCGCAGTACTTC.

The V and J genes are TRBV5-6 and TRBJ1-3; the D gene is possibly TRBD1 (6 bases). Germline V gene lookup returns CDR1 SGHDT and CDR2 YYEEEE. V lost 4 bases, J lost 0 bases, and 14 bases lay in between. CDR3 length equals 16 residues. CDR3 sequence: CASSPTRTVSGNTIYF. DNA of the CDR3: TGTGCCAGCAGCCCAACCCGGACAGTCTCTGGAAACACCATATATTTT.

V is TRBV7-2 and J is TRBJ2-7, with TRBD1 matching 9 bases. This CDR3 spans 14 amino acids. Germline CDR1 SGHTA, CDR2 FQGNSA. V was pared by 7 bases and J by 1 base, with 5 bases of the junction left unmatched. CDR3 sequence (DNA): TGTGCCAGCACCCGAGACAGGGGGTCCTACGAGCAGTACTTC. This translates into CASTRDRGSYEQYF.

This chain uses TRBV10-1 with TRBJ1-1; 7 bases are a match to TRBD1. CDR1 and CDR2 (germline): WNHNN, SYGVQD (reference sequence). J was trimmed by 4 bases and V by 5 bases; bases with no gene match: 13. CDR3 length: 16 residues. The CDR3 protein is CASSSSVRGGVTEAFF. CDR3 DNA: TGCGCCAGCAGTTCCTCGGTTAGAGGGGGCGTCACTGAAGCTTTCTTT.

This chain links TRBV5-1 with TRBJ2-7; 10 bases fit TRBD2. The germline V gene has CDR1 SGHRS and CDR2 YFSETQ. Trimming took 3 bases from V and 7 from J; bases not matched to a gene: 7. The CDR3 spans 14 residues. The CDR3 DNA sequence: TGCGCCAGCAGCTCCCAGCGGGAGGGTTGGGAGCAGTACTTC. Amino acid sequence: CASSSQREGWEQYF.